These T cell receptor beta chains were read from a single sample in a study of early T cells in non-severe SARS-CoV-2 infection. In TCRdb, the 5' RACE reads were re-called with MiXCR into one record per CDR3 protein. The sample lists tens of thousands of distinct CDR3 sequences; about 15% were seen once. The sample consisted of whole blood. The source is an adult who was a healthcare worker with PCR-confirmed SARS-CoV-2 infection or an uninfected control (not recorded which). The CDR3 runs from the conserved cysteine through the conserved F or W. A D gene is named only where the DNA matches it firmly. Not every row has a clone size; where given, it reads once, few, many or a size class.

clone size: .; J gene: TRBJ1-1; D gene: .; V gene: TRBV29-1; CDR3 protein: CSVDTEAFF; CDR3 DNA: TGCAGCGTGGACACTGAAGCTTTCTTT
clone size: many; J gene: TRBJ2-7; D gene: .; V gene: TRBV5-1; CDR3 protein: CASSLAQGTGPYEQYF; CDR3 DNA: TGCGCCAGCAGCTTGGCCCAGGGGACGGGACCCTACGAGCAGTACTTC
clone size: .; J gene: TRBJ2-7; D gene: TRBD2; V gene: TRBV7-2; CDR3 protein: CASSLDGTSFYEQYF; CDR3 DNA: TGTGCCAGCAGCTTAGATGGGACTAGTTTCTACGAGCAGTACTTC
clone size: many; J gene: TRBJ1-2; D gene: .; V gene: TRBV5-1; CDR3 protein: CASSNGQGDYGYTF; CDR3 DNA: TGCGCCAGCAGCAATGGGCAGGGAGACTATGGCTACACCTTC
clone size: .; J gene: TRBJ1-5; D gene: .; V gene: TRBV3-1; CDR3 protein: CASSQELKQPQHF; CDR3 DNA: TGTGCCAGCAGCCAAGAGTTGAAACAGCCCCAGCATTTT
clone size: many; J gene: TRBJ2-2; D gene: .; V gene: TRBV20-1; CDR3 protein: CSASSYTGELFF; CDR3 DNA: TGCAGTGCTTCGAGTTACACCGGGGAGCTGTTTTTT
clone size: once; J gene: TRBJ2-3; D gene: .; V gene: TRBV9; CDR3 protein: CASSEFAGAISDTQYF; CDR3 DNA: TGTGCCAGCAGCGAGTTCGCGGGGGCGATATCAGATACGCAGTATTTT
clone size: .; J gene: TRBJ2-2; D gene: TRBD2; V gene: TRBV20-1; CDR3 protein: CSAGTSGRGTGELFF; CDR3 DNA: TGCAGTGCTGGGACTAGCGGGAGAGGCACCGGGGAGCTGTTTTTT
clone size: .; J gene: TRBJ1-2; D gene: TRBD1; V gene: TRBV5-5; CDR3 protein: CASSTPGQGRTGYTF; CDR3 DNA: TGTGCCAGCAGCACACCAGGACAGGGCCGGACCGGCTACACCTTC
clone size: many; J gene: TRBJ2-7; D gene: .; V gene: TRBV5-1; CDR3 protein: CASSLSGRSYEQYF; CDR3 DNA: TGCGCCAGCAGCTTATCGGGCCGGTCCTACGAGCAGTACTTC
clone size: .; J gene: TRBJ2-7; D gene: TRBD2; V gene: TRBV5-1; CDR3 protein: CASSPRGGTYEQYF; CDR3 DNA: TGCGCCAGCAGCCCCCGGGGGGGCACCTACGAGCAGTACTTC
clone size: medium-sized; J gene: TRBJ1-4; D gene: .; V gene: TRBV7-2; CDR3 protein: CASRPAGGANEKLFF; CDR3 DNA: TGTGCCAGCAGACCAGCAGGAGGAGCTAATGAAAAACTGTTTTTT
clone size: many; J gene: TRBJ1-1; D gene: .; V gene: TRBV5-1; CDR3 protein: CASSLDPGLNTEAFF; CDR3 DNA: TGCGCCAGCAGCTTGGATCCAGGCTTGAACACTGAAGCTTTCTTT
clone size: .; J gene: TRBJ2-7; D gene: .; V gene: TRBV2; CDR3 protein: CANLIGGDRDYEQYF; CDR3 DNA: TGTGCCAACTTGATTGGGGGAGATCGAGACTACGAGCAGTACTTC
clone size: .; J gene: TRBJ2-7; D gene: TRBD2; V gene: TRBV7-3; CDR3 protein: CASSLYPGGAYEQYF; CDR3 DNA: TGTGCCAGCAGCTTATATCCGGGAGGAGCGTACGAGCAGTACTTC
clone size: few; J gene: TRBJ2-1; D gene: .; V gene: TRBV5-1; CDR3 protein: CASSLQGLDNEQFF; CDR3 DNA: TGCGCCAGCAGCTTGCAGGGGCTGGACAATGAGCAGTTCTTC
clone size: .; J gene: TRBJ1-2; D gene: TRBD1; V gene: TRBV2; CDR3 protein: CASRTGFYFYTF; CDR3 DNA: TGTGCCAGCCGGACAGGGTTCTATTTCTACACCTTC
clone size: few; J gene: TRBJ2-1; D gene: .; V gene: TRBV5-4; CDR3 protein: CASSFRLDSYNEQFF; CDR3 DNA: TGTGCCAGCAGCTTCCGACTAGACTCCTACAATGAGCAGTTCTTC
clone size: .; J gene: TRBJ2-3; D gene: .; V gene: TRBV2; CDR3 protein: CASSGSTDTQYF; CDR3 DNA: TGTGCCAGCAGTGGGTCCACAGATACGCAGTATTTT
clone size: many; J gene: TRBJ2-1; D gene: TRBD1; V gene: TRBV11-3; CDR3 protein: CASSFIQGDNEQFF; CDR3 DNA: TGTGCCAGCAGCTTTATCCAGGGGGACAATGAGCAGTTCTTC
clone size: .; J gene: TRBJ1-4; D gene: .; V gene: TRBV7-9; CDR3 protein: CASSPGAAANEKLFF; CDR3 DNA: TGTGCCAGCAGCCCTGGGGCAGCGGCTAATGAAAAACTGTTTTTT
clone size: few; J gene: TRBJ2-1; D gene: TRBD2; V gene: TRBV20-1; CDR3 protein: CSARERLAGSYNEQFF; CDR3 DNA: TGCAGTGCTAGAGAGCGACTAGCGGGCTCCTACAATGAGCAGTTCTTC
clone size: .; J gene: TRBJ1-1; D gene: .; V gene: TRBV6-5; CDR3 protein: CASAEGRRSTEAFF; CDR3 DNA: TGTGCCAGCGCTGAGGGGCGCCGCAGCACTGAAGCTTTCTTT
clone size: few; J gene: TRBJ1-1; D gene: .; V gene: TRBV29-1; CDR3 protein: CSVEGGTEAFF; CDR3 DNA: TGCAGCGTTGAAGGTGGAACTGAAGCTTTCTTT
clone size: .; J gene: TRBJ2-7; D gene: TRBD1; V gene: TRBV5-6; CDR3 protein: CASPYQVPGTGDEQYF; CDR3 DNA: TGTGCCAGCCCATACCAAGTCCCCGGGACAGGTGACGAGCAGTACTTC
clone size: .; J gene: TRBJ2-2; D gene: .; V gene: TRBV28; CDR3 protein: CASSHSPTGELFF; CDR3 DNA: TGTGCCAGCAGTCACAGTCCAACCGGGGAGCTGTTTTTT
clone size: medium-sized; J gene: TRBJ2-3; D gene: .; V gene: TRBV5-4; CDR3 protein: CASSPKRSIYNTQYF; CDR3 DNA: TGTGCCAGCAGCCCCAAGAGGTCCATTTATAATACGCAGTATTTT
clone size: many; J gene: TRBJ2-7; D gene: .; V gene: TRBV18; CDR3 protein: CASSPFLGEVHEQYF; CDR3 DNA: TGTGCCAGCTCACCATTTCTCGGGGAAGTCCACGAGCAGTACTTC
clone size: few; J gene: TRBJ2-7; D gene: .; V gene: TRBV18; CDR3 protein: CASSPDFSSYEQYF; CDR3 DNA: TGTGCCAGCTCACCAGACTTCTCCTCCTACGAGCAGTACTTC
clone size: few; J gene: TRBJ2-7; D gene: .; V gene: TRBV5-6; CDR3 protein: CASSFGGPGDEQYF; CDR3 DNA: TGTGCCAGCAGCTTTGGGGGACCCGGAGACGAGCAGTACTTC
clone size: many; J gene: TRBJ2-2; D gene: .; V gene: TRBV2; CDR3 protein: CASSEGSNTGELFF; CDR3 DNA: TGTGCCAGCAGTGAAGGGTCAAACACCGGGGAGCTGTTTTTT
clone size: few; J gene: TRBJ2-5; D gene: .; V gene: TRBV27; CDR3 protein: CASSPRWSGSPQETQYF; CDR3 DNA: TGTGCCAGCAGTCCGAGGTGGTCCGGGTCCCCACAAGAGACCCAGTACTTC
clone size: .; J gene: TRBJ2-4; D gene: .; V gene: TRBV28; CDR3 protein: CASRVNRSLAKNIQYF; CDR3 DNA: TGTGCCAGCAGGGTAAACAGATCGCTAGCCAAAAACATTCAGTACTTC
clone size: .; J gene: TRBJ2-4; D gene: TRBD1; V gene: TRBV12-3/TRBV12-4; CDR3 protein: CASRTPRGSKNIQYF; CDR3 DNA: TGTGCCAGCCGGACCCCCAGGGGGTCCAAAAACATTCAGTACTTC
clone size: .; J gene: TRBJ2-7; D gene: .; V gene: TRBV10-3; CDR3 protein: CAIGEGYEQYF; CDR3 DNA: TGTGCCATCGGCGAGGGCTACGAGCAGTACTTC
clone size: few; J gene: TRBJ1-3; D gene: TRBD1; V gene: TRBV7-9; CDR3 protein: CASSTGGAENTIYF; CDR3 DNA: TGTGCCAGCAGCACAGGGGGCGCGGAAAACACCATATATTTT
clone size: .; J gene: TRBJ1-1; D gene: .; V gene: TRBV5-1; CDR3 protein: CASSFTTGRTEAFF; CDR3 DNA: TGCGCCAGCAGTTTTACCACAGGGAGGACTGAAGCTTTCTTT
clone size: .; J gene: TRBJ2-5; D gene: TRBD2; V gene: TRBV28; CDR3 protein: CASSFPAGGPRETQYF; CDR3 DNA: TGTGCCAGCAGTTTCCCGGCGGGAGGGCCCAGGGAGACCCAGTACTTC
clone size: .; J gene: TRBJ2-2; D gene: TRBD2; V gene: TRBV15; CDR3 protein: CATQRASGTNTGELFF; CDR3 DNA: TGTGCCACCCAAAGGGCCAGCGGGACGAACACCGGGGAGCTGTTTTTT
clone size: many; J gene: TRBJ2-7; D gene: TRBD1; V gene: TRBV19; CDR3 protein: CASSFQGAYEQYF; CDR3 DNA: TGTGCCAGTAGTTTCCAGGGGGCCTACGAGCAGTACTTC
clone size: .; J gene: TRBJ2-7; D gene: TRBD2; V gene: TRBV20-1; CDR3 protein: CSAKSGGIAYEQYF; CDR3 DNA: TGCAGTGCTAAAAGCGGGGGGATCGCCTACGAGCAGTACTTT
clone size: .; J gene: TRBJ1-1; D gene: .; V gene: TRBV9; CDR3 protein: CASSAQNTEAFF; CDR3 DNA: TGTGCCAGCAGCGCACAAAACACTGAAGCTTTCTTT
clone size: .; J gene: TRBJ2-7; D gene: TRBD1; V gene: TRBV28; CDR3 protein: CASSSGQAGIHEQYF; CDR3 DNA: TGTGCCAGCAGTTCCGGACAGGCAGGTATCCACGAGCAGTACTTC
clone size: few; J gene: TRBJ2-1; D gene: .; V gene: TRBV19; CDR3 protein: CASSINSGATYNEQFF; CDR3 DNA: TGTGCCAGTAGTATAAATTCGGGGGCAACCTACAATGAGCAGTTCTTC
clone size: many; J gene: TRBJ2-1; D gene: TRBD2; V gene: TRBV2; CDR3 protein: CASSLISGRNEQFF; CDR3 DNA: TGTGCCAGCAGTCTTATATCCGGGAGGAATGAGCAGTTCTTC
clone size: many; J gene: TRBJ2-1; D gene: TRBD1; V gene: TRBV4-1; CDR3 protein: CASSQVGQGPYNEQFF; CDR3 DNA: TGCGCCAGCAGCCAAGTAGGACAGGGGCCCTACAATGAGCAGTTCTTC
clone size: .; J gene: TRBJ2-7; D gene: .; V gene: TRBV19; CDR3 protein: CASSIAGYEQYF; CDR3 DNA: TGTGCCAGTAGTATTGCTGGGTACGAGCAGTACTTC
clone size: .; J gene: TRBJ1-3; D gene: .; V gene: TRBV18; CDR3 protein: CASSPHKASGNTIYF; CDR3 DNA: TGTGCCAGCTCACCACACAAGGCGAGCGGAAACACCATATATTTT
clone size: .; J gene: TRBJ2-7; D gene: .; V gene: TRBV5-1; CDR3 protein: CASSLEALTYEQYF; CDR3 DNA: TGCGCCAGCAGCTTGGAGGCATTAACCTACGAGCAGTACTTC
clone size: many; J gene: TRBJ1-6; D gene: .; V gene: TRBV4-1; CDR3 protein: CASSRSESSYNSPLHF; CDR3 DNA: TGCGCCAGCAGCCGCAGCGAGAGCTCCTATAATTCACCCCTCCACTTT
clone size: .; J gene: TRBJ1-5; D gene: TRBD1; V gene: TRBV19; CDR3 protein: CASSSWTGMGNQPQHF; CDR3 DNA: TGTGCCAGTAGTTCCTGGACAGGGATGGGCAATCAGCCCCAGCATTTT